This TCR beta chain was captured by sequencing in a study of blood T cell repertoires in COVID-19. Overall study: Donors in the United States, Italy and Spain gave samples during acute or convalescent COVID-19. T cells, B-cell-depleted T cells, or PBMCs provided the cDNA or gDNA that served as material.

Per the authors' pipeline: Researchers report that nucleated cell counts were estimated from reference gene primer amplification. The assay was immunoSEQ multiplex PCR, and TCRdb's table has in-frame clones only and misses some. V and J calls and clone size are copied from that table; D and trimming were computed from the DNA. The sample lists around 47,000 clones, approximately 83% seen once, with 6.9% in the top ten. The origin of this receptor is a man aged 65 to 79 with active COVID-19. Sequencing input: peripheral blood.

The CDR3 spells CAWSVKKSSYNEQFF. The CDR3 DNA sequence: TGTGCCTGGAGTGTAAAGAAGAGCTCCTACAATGAGCAGTTCTTC. The rearrangement links TRBV30 to TRBJ2-1; D remains unclear. The ends were cut back, 0 bases at V and 0 bases at J, with 9 bases in the middle. Germline loops: CDR1 GTSNPN, CDR2 SVGIG (reference sequence). The CDR3 is 15 residues long.